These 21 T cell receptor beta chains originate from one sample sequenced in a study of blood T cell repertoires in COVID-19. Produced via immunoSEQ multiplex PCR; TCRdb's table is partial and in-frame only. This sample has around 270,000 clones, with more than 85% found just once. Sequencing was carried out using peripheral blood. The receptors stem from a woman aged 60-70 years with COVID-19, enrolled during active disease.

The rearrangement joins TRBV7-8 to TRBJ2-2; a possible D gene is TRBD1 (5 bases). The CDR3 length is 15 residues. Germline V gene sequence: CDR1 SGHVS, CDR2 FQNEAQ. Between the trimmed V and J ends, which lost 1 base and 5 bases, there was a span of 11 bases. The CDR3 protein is CASSLGAGFTGELFF. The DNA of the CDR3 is TGTGCCAGCAGCTTAGGGGCAGGGTTTACCGGGGAGCTGTTTTTT.

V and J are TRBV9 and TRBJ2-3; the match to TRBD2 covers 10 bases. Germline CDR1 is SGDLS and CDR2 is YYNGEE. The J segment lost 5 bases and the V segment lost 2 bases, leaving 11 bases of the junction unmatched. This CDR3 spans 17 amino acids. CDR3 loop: CASSVDPSGRALDTQYF. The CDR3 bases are TGTGCCAGCAGCGTGGACCCCAGCGGGAGGGCATTAGATACGCAGTATTTT.

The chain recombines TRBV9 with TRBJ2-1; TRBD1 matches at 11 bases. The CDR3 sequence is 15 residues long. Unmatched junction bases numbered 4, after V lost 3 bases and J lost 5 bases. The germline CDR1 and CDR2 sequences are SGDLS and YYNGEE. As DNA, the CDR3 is TGTGCCAGCAGCGGGGGACAGGGGGTGGACAATGAGCAGTTCTTC. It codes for CASSGGQGVDNEQFF.

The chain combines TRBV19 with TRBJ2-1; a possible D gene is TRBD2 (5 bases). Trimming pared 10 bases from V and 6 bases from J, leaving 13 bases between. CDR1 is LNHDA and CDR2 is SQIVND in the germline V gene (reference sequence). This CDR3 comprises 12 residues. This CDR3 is CAIRSVGNEQFF. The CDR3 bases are TGTGCCATTCGTAGCGTGGGCAATGAGCAGTTCTTC.

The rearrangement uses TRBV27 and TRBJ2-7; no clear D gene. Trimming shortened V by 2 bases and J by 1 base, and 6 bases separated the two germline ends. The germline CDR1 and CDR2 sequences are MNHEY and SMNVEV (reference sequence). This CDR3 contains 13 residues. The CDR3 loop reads CASSLAVSYEQYF. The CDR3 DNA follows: TGTGCCAGCAGTTTAGCGGTTTCCTACGAGCAGTACTTC.

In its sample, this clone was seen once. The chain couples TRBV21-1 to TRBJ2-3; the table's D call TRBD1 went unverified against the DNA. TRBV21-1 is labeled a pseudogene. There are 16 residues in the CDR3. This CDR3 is CASSNILGQNTDTQYF. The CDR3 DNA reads TGTGCCAGCAGCAATATTTTGGGGCAGAACACAGATACGCAGTATTTT.

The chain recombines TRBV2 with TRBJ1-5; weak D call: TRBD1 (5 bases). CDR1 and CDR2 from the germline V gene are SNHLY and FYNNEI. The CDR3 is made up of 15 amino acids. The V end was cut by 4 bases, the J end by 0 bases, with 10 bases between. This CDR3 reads CASSADGHSNQPQHF. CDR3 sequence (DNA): TGTGCCAGCAGTGCCGACGGACATAGCAATCAGCCCCAGCATTTT.

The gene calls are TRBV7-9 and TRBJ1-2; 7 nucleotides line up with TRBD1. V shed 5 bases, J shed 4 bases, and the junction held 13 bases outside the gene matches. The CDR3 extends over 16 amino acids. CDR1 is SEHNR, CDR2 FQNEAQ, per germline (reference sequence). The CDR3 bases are TGTGCCAGCAGCGACACCGCCGGCAGGGGGGCCTATGGCTACACCTTC. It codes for CASSDTAGRGAYGYTF.

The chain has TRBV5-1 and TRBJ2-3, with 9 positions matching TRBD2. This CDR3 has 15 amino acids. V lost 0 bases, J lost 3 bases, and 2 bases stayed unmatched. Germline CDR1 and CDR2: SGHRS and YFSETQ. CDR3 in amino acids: CASSLGGRVTDTQYF. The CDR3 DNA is TGCGCCAGCAGCTTGGGCGGGAGGGTGACAGATACGCAGTATTTT.

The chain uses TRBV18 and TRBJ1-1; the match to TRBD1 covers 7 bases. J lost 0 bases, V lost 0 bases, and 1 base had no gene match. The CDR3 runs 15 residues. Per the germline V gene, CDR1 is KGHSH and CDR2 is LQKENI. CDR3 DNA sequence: TGTGCCAGCTCACCACCGACAGGGATGAACACTGAAGCTTTCTTT. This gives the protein CASSPPTGMNTEAFF.

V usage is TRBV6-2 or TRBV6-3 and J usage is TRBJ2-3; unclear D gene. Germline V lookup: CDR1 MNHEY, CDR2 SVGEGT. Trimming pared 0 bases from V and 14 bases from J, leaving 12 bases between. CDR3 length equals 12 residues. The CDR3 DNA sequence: TGTGCCAGCAGTTACTCACCGCCTGTGCGGTATTTT. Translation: CASSYSPPVRYF.

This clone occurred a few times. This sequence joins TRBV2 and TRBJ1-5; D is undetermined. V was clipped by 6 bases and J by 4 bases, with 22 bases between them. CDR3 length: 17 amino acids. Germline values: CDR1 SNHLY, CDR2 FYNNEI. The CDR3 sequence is CASRPNSGEVGNQPQHF. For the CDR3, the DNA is TGTGCCAGCAGGCCAAATTCCGGGGAAGTGGGTAATCAGCCCCAGCATTTT.

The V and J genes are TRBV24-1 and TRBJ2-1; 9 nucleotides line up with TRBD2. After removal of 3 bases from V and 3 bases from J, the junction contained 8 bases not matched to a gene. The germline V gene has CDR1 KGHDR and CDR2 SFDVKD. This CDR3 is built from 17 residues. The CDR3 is CATSDDKAGGVYNEQFF. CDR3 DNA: TGTGCCACCAGTGATGATAAAGCGGGAGGAGTCTACAATGAGCAGTTCTTC.

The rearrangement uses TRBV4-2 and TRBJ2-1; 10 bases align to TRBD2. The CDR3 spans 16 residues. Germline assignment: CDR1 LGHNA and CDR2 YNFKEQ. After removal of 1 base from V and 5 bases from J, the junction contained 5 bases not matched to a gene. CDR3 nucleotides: TGTGCCAGCAGCCAAGTTCTCCTAGCGGGAGACAATGAGCAGTTCTTC. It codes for CASSQVLLAGDNEQFF.

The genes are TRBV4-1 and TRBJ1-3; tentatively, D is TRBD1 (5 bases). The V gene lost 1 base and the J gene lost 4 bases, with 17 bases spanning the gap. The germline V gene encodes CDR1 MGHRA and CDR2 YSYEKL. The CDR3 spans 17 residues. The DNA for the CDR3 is TGCGCCAGCAGCCAAGTGCCGACCCGGGCAGGGGGAAACACCATATATTTT. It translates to CASSQVPTRAGGNTIYF.

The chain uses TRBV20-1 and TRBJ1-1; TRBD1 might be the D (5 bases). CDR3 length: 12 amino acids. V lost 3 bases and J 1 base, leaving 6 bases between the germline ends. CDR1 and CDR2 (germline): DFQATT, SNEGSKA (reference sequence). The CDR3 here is CSASQGNTEAFF. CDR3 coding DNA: TGCAGTGCTAGTCAGGGGAACACTGAAGCTTTCTTT.

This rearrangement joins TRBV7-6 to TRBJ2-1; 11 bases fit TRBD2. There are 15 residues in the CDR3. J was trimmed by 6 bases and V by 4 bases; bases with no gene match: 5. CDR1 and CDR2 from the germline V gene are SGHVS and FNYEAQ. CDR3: CASSSLTSGANEQFF. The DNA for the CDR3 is TGTGCCAGCAGCTCCCTGACTAGCGGGGCCAATGAGCAGTTCTTC.

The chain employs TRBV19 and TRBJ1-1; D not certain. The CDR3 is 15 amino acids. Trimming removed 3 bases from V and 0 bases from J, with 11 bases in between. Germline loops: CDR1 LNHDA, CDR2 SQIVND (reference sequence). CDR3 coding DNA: TGTGCCAGTAGTATGGGCCCGCTCATGAACACTGAAGCTTTCTTT. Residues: CASSMGPLMNTEAFF.

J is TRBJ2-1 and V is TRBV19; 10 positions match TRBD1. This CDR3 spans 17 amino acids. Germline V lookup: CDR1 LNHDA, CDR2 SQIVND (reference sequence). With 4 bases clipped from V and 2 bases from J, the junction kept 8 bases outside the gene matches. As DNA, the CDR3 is TGTGCCAGTAGTACCTCTGGAGGGACAGGGGCCTACAATGAGCAGTTCTTC. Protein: CASSTSGGTGAYNEQFF.

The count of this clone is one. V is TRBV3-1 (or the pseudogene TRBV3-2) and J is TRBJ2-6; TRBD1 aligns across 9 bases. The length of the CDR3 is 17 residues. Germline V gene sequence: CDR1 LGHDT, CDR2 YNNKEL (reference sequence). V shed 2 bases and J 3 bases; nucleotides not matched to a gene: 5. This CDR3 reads CASSQPQGARGANVLTF. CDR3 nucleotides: TGTGCCAGCAGCCAACCACAGGGGGCGCGTGGGGCCAACGTCCTGACTTTC.

The CDR3 DNA reads as TGCGCCAGCAGCCCCGGGAGAATCGGAGATACGCAGTATTTT. It codes for CASSPGRIGDTQYF. The rearrangement joins TRBV5-1 to TRBJ2-3; D is perhaps TRBD2 (6 bases). Trimming pared 4 bases from V and 5 bases from J, leaving 14 bases between. From germline, CDR1 is SGHRS and CDR2 YFSETQ. The CDR3 totals 14 residues.